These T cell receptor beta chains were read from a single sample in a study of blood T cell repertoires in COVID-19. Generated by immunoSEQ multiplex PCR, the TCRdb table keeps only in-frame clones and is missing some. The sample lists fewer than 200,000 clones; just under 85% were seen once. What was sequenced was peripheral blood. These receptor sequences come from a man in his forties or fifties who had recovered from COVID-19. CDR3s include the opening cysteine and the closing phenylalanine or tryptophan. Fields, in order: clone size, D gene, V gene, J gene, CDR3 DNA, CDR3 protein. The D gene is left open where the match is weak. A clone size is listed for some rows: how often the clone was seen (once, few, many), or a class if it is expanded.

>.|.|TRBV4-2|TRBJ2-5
TGTGCCAGCAGCCACATGGCCTCCATCGAGACCCAGTACTTC
CASSHMASIETQYF
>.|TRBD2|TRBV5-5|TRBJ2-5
TGTGCCAGCAGGTCTGGGAGTCGACTAGCGGAGCAAGAGACCCAGTACTTC
CASRSGSRLAEQETQYF
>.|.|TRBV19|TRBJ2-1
TGTGCCAGTAGTAGCCGACAGATCTCCTACAATGAGCAGTTCTTC
CASSSRQISYNEQFF
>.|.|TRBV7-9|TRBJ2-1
TGTGCCAGCAGCTTAGAGGCGGGACCCTACAATGAGCAGTTCTTC
CASSLEAGPYNEQFF
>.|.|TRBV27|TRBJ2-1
TGTGCCAGCAGTTTTGGGGGGTATCGGAAAAGCGACAATGAGCAGTTCTTC
CASSFGGYRKSDNEQFF
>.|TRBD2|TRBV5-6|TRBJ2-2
TGTGCCAGCAGCTTCGGAGCGGGGGGGAACACCGGGGAGCTGTTTTTT
CASSFGAGGNTGELFF
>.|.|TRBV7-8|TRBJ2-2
TGTGCCAGCAGCATAATACTAGAGAACACCGGGGAGCTGTTTTTT
CASSIILENTGELFF
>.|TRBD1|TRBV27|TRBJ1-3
TGTGCCAGCAGTGCAATCGACAGGGCGGACACCATATATTTT
CASSAIDRADTIYF
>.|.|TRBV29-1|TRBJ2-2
TGCAGCGTATCGGGACACCTAAACGGGGAGCTGTTTTTT
CSVSGHLNGELFF
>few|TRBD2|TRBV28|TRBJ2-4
TGTGCCTCAGCAGGGAGGGCCTCCAACATTCAGTACTTC
CASAGRASNIQYF
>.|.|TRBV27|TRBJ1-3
TGTGCCAGCAGTTTGCGGGGAGCGGGAAACACCATATATTTT
CASSLRGAGNTIYF
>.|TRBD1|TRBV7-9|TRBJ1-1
TGTGCCAGCAGCTTAATGACAGGGCCTAGCACTGAAGCTTTCTTT
CASSLMTGPSTEAFF
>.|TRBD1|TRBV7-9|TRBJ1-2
TGTGCCAGCAGCTCACAGGGGGGCGGCTACACCTTC
CASSSQGGGYTF
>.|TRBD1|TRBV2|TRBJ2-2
TGTGCCAGCAAAGACAGGGAGACCGGGGAGCTGTTTTTT
CASKDRETGELFF
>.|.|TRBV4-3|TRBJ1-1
TGCGCCAGCAGCCCCACCTCCGGACACCATCTGGTATCCTTT
CASSPTSGHHLVSF
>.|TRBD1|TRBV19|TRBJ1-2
TGTGCCACCACACCGGGACAGACGTTAGCTAACTATGGCTACACCTTC
CATTPGQTLANYGYTF
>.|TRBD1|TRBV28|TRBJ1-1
TGTGCCAGCAGTCCCGGACAGGGACTTCTAGCTTTCTTT
CASSPGQGLLAFF
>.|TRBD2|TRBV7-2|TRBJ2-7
TGTGCCAGCAGCCTAGAGCGGGGAGCCTACGAGCAGTACTTC
CASSLERGAYEQYF
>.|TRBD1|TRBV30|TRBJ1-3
TGTGCCTACCCCGGGACAGGGGGAAACACCATATATTTT
CAYPGTGGNTIYF
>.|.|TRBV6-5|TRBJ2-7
TGTGCCAGCAGTTACTCGCAAGGGGGCTACGAGCAGTACTTC
CASSYSQGGYEQYF
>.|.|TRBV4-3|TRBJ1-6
TGCGCCAGCAGCCAATTCTTGGCTGGTAATTCACCCCTCCACTTT
CASSQFLAGNSPLHF
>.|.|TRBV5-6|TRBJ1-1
TGTGCCAGCAGCTTGGGGACACAAGCTTTCTTT
CASSLGTQAFF
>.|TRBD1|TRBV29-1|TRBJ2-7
TGCAGCGTTGATCGAGCGGGACAGGGGGCGAGAGAGCAGTACTTC
CSVDRAGQGAREQYF
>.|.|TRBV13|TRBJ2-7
TGTGCCAGCAGCCCCGTCGGCGAGCAGTACTTC
CASSPVGEQYF
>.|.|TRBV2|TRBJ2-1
TGTGCCAGCAGGGGGCAGGGGATGAATGAGCAGTTCTTC
CASRGQGMNEQFF
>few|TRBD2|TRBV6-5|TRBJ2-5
TGTGCCAGCAGCCTGACTAGCGGGAGCGCTGGGACCCAGTACTTC
CASSLTSGSAGTQYF
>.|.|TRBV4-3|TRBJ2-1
TGCGCCAGCAGCCAAGTGTCTTCTAGATTGCGGTACAATGAGCAGTTCTTC
CASSQVSSRLRYNEQFF
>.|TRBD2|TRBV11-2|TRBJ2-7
TGTGCCAGCAGCGCGGCGGTGCCTAGCGGAGGAACCTACGAGCAGTACTTC
CASSAAVPSGGTYEQYF
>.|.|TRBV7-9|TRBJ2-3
TGTGCCAGCAGCTTAATATCTCATACGCAGTATTTT
CASSLISHTQYF
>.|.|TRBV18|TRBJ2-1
TGTGCCAGCTCAACCCTTAGAGACAATGAGCAGTTCTTC
CASSTLRDNEQFF
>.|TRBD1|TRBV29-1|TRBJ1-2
TGCAGCGTAAACAGGGGGAACGGCTACACCTTC
CSVNRGNGYTF
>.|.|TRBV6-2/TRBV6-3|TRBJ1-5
TGTGCCAGCAGTCTCGACAGCAGGGGCAATCAGCCCCAGCATTTT
CASSLDSRGNQPQHF
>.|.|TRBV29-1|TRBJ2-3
TGCAGCGGAAACAGGGTGCAGGAAGGAGGTACGCAGTATTTT
CSGNRVQEGGTQYF
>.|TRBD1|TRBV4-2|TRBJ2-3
TGTGCCAGCAGCCAAGGGGACAGGGAGGACACAGATACGCAGTATTTT
CASSQGDREDTDTQYF
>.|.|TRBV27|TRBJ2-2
TGTGCCAGCAGTTTATGGCCCCGGACACCGAACACCGGGGAGCTGTTTTTT
CASSLWPRTPNTGELFF
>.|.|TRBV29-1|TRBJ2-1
TGCAGCGTTGAAGACTTCCTTAGCGGCAACAATGAGCAGTTCTTC
CSVEDFLSGNNEQFF
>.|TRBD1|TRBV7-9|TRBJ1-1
TGTGCCAGCAGCCAGGGGGGCACTGAAGCTTTCTTT
CASSQGGTEAFF
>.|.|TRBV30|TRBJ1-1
TGTGCCTGGAGGGGGACTTGGATGAACACTGAAGCTTTCTTT
CAWRGTWMNTEAFF
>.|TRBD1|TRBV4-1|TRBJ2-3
TGCGCCAGCAGCCAGAAAAGACAGGGGTTAGATACGCAGTATTTT
CASSQKRQGLDTQYF
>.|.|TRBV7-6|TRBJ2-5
TGTGCCAGCAGCTCGGCTAGTCCTAGCCAAGAGACCCAGTACTTC
CASSSASPSQETQYF
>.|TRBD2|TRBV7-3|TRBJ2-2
TGTGCCAGCAGTCGCAGCGGGAGTAACACCGGGGAGCTGTTTTTT
CASSRSGSNTGELFF
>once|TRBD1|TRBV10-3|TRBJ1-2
TGTGCCATCCACGCTCAGGGGGCGGAAGCTAACTATGGCTACACCTTC
CAIHAQGAEANYGYTF
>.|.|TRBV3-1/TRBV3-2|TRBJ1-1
TGTGCCAGCAGCCCACAGTGGGGGGTAGTCACTGAAGCTTTCTTT
CASSPQWGVVTEAFF
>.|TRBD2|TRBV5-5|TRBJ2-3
TGTGCCAGCAGCATCGGGACTAGCGGGAGTGGCACAGATACGCAGTATTTT
CASSIGTSGSGTDTQYF
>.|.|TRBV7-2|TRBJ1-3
TGTGCCAGCAGCTTCGGACAGCCTCGGGACACCATATATTTT
CASSFGQPRDTIYF
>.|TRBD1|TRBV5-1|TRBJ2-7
TGCGCCAGCAGCTGGGGGACAGGGCTTTACGAGCAGTACTTC
CASSWGTGLYEQYF
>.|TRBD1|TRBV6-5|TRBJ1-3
TGTGCCAGCAGAAGGACAGGGGTCGGAAACACCATATATTTT
CASRRTGVGNTIYF
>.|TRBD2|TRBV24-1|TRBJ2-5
TGTGCCACCAGTGATCCCGCGGGAGGGCCTTCGTCTCGAGAGACCCAGTACTTC
CATSDPAGGPSSRETQYF
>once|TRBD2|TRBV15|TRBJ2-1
TGTGCCACCAGCAGAGTAGCGGGAGCGTACAATGAGCAGTTCTTC
CATSRVAGAYNEQFF
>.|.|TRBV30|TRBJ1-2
TGTGCCTGGAGTCGGCATTCAGGGGTCGGCTACACCTTC
CAWSRHSGVGYTF
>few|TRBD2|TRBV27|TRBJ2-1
TGTGCCAGCAGTCCCTTTAGCGGGAGTGAGGATGAGCAGTTCTTC
CASSPFSGSEDEQFF